A selection of T cell receptor beta chains follows, all from one sample in a study of cytomegalovirus exposure and HLA in healthy donors. The assay was immunoSEQ multiplex PCR, and TCRdb's table has in-frame clones only and misses some. Among a few hundred thousand clones listed, 80% to 90% were seen once. The material sequenced was PBMCs. The receptors originated from a woman aged 18-29 years in good health and CMV-seronegative. Each CDR3 is given with its conserved first and last residue. Each record gives: clone size, V gene, J gene, D gene, CDR3 protein, CDR3 DNA. A D gene is named only where the DNA matches it firmly. Some rows have no size entry. The others give once, few or many, or a class for an expanded clone.

>.|TRBV7-2|TRBJ2-7|TRBD2
CASSGSGTYEQYF
TGTGCCAGCAGCGGGAGCGGGACCTACGAGCAGTACTTC
>.|TRBV5-1|TRBJ2-5|.
CASSLVSGGQETQYF
TGCGCCAGCAGCTTGGTTTCAGGGGGGCAAGAGACCCAGTACTTC
>.|TRBV7-9|TRBJ2-1|.
CASSFQGHEQFF
TGTGCCAGCAGCTTTCAGGGCCATGAGCAGTTCTTC
>.|TRBV6-5|TRBJ2-5|.
CASSYTIQGTQYF
TGTGCCAGCAGTTACACAATACAGGGAACCCAGTACTTC
>.|TRBV6-5|TRBJ2-7|TRBD1
CASRPETGGSYEQYF
TGTGCCAGCAGGCCCGAGACAGGGGGCTCCTACGAGCAGTACTTC
>.|TRBV6-5|TRBJ1-4|TRBD1
CASRMGQGVGEKLFF
TGTGCCAGCAGGATGGGACAGGGGGTGGGTGAAAAACTGTTTTTT
>few|TRBV7-3|TRBJ2-7|.
CASSPLPGSYEQYF
TGTGCCAGCAGCCCACTGCCCGGTTCTTACGAGCAGTACTTC
>.|TRBV11-2|TRBJ2-7|.
CASSSVAGSSYEQYF
TGTGCCAGCAGCAGCGTCGCGGGATCGTCCTACGAGCAGTACTTC
>.|TRBV27|TRBJ1-1|.
CASSRDRTWNTEAFF
TGTGCCAGCAGCCGAGACAGGACCTGGAACACTGAAGCTTTCTTT
>.|TRBV19|TRBJ1-2|.
CASSLDRYGYTF
TGTGCCAGTAGTCTCGACAGATATGGCTACACCTTC
>few|TRBV7-9|TRBJ1-2|.
CASSSPILNYGYTF
TGTGCCAGCAGCTCACCCATTCTAAACTATGGCTACACCTTC
>.|TRBV9|TRBJ1-1|.
CASSLGGGTEAFF
TGTGCCAGCAGCCTAGGAGGTGGCACTGAAGCTTTCTTT
>.|TRBV9|TRBJ2-2|TRBD1
CASSPTGDANTGELFF
TGTGCCAGCAGCCCCACAGGGGACGCGAACACCGGGGAGCTGTTTTTT
>.|TRBV7-3|TRBJ2-1|TRBD2
CASSRSSGSHNEQFF
TGTGCCAGCAGCCGTTCTAGCGGGAGTCACAATGAGCAGTTCTTC
>.|TRBV18|TRBJ2-7|TRBD1
CASSPPPGGPYEQYF
TGTGCCAGCTCACCACCGCCAGGGGGTCCCTACGAGCAGTACTTC
>.|TRBV6-1|TRBJ2-7|.
CASSVGRDRWQYF
TGTGCCAGCAGTGTAGGTCGGGATCGGTGGCAGTACTTC
>.|TRBV6-5|TRBJ1-4|.
CASSYAGVGNEKLFF
TGTGCCAGCAGTTACGCGGGGGTGGGTAATGAAAAACTGTTTTTT